This T cell receptor (beta chain) was profiled in a study of Graves' ophthalmopathy and Graves' hyperthyroidism (dated by TCRdb to 2017 to 2018). Broadly, across the study: Peripheral blood was collected at initial diagnosis, prior to any treatment. The study used TCR beta repertoire signatures to distinguish Graves' ophthalmopathy from Graves' hyperthyroidism and to predict progression to ophthalmopathy. In total, approximately 130 blood samples were TCR-sequenced: fewer than 50 ophthalmopathy, under 80 hyperthyroidism and roughly 17 hyperthyroidism-to-ophthalmopathy patients. To explore V-J signatures that distinguish ophthalmopathy from hyperthyroidism, a discovery set of about a hundred patients was enrolled, made up of approximately 45 with ophthalmopathy and some 58 with stable hyperthyroidism. For independent validation, a separate cohort was made up of around 19 hyperthyroidism patients plus 17 patients who later progressed from hyperthyroidism to ophthalmopathy. T-cell repertoires of thyroid tissue and blood were compared in a handful of hyperthyroidism patients. Following sample collection, hyperthyroidism patients were given methimazole at a starting dose of 30 mg daily, and ophthalmopathy patients were given high-dose intravenous methylprednisolone.

The ophthalmopathy patients had moderately to severely active disease, with a Clinical Activity Score of 3 or higher, a NOSPECS grade of 4 or higher, and a disease duration of less than 3 months. Patients were excluded if they had other autoimmune diseases, uncontrolled infections, pregnancy or lactation. Diagnosis relied on clinical symptoms, serum thyroxine, TRAb, thyroid ultrasound and orbital computed tomography. Using Ficoll-Paque density gradient centrifugation, PBMCs were isolated from about 9.4 ml of fresh peripheral blood. Total RNA was extracted using Trizol reagent, and RNA quality was checked on an Agilent 2100 Bioanalyzer. The paper as a whole reports these results and caveats: Most of the expanded thyroid clonotypes with a frequency above 0.001 were also detected in blood, and it was suggested that the thyroid immune response may be reflected by blood repertoires. The 13-signature model separated ophthalmopathy from stable hyperthyroidism with 87.88% sensitivity and just under 84% specificity in cross-validation, and 80%/75% in the test set. In validation, the model predicted ophthalmopathy progression with 70.59% sensitivity and around 72% specificity; some 13 predicted patients were CT-confirmed with GO in a median of roughly 6.8 months. No statistical method was used to set the sample size in advance, and the investigators knew which group each participant was assigned to.

For repertoire sequencing, TCR beta CDR3 regions were amplified from RNA transcripts. A first-round RT-PCR used HTBI primers with the Qiagen OneStep RT-PCR kit, followed by a second-round multiplex PCR, size selection and purification. Libraries were sequenced on an Illumina HiSeq2000 using paired-end 100 bp reads. Regarding the original processing steps: SOAPnuke was used to process the reads, throwing out any read that had adapters, had uncalled bases, had a mean Phred below 15, or lacked an exact constant-primer or identifier match. COPE v1.2.5 was used to merge the high-quality paired reads. Clonotypes were defined as unique nucleotide sequences and were aligned to IMGT TRB V, D and J references using MiTCR v1.1. Only V-J combinations with frequency above 0.0001 were analysed, covering more than 99% of repertoires. For each V-J combination, a TCR clonal expansion and chaos score was defined as the ratio of F50 clonal expansion to chaos observed in the TCRdist matrix. Welch's t-statistics and random forest were used to reduce the features to 10 to 15 V-J combinations, which were then used as input to a naive Bayes classifier. The similarity between thyroid and blood repertoires was quantified using the Morisita-Horn index. The public reads were reprocessed in TCRdb via fastp at Q25 and MiXCR, keeping in-frame beta chains. Merged by CDR3 protein, the rows form single entries marked with the most common genes and DNA. TCRdb's processing, not the study's, gives the V and J calls here. The sample data list about 740,000 distinct CDR3 sequences, and roughly 41% of these were observed just once. Roughly 46% of the sample is taken by the ten largest.

Details on this clonotype: This receptor's antigen is unknown. A read error may explain this, as a much larger clone is one base away.

The CDR3 spans 15 residues, from the cysteine through the phenylalanine. The kept DNA is CDR3 alone, 45 bases in frame from the first base. Germline trimming: 11 bases from V, 5 bases from J; junction bases outside gene matches: 17. The germline V gene supplies CDR1 ENHRY and CDR2 SYGVKD. This TCR derives from an adult man with Graves' ophthalmopathy. Specimen: peripheral blood. The rearrangement joined TRBV10-3 to TRBJ1-2; TRBD1 aligns with 7 central bases. The CDR3 region reads CAGSDPPGGIYGYTF. The sequenced DNA: TGTGCCGGCAGTGATCCGCCAGGGGGAATATATGGCTACACCTTC.